These 21 T cell receptor beta chains were sequenced from one sample in a study of T cells after yellow fever vaccination. Via MiXCR, TCRdb re-called the 5' RACE reads, giving one row per CDR3 protein. The sample includes just over 250,000 distinct CDR3 sequences, 5.2% of them seen just once. Sequencing was performed on CD4+ T cells sorted from PBMCs, taken on the day of the yellow fever booster vaccination. The receptor source for this set is a young man who received the YFV17D yellow fever vaccine.

V and J are TRBV9 and TRBJ1-6, with D hard to call. CDR3 length equals 16 residues. Trimming left V 4 bases short and J 4 bases short, with 15 bases between. Per germline, CDR1 SGDLS and CDR2 YYNGEE. The DNA for the CDR3 is TGTGCCAGCAGCTCCCGCTACACAACTTATAATTCACCCCTCCACTTT. As protein: CASSSRYTTYNSPLHF.

The chain is built from TRBV24-1 and TRBJ2-3; D possibly corresponds to TRBD2 (7 bases). The CDR3 totals 14 residues. V was clipped by 9 bases and J by 1 base, with 13 bases between them. Per the germline V gene, CDR1 is KGHDR and CDR2 is SFDVKD. The CDR3 region is CATSPGGGTDTQYF. CDR3 in DNA: TGTGCCACCTCGCCGGGGGGCGGCACAGATACGCAGTATTTT.

This clonotype was observed a handful of times. CDR3 amino acids: CASSLTPGETQYF. For the CDR3, the DNA is TGTGCCAGCAGCCTTACCCCGGGGGAGACCCAGTACTTC. The chain links TRBV5-5 to TRBJ2-5; D possibly corresponds to TRBD2 (5 bases). The V gene's germline CDR1 is SGHKS and CDR2 YYEKEE (reference sequence). Trimming shortened V by 4 bases and J by 5 bases, and 12 bases separated the two germline ends. The CDR3 has 13 residues.

This clonotype was picked up a small number of times. In DNA form, the CDR3 reads TGCGCCAGCAGCTCCCTACGTTATACGACCACAGATACGCAGTATTTT. Protein: CASSSLRYTTTDTQYF. The genes are TRBV5-1 and TRBJ2-3; D is unresolved. V was shortened by 3 bases and J by 2 bases, with 16 bases between the two germline ends. This CDR3 contains 16 residues. Per germline, CDR1 SGHRS and CDR2 YFSETQ.

This clonotype was detected ten times or more. The chain couples TRBV18 to TRBJ2-3; 9 nucleotides line up with TRBD2. V lost 6 bases to trimming and J lost 0 bases; unmatched junction nucleotides: 7. The CDR3 has 16 amino acids. Germline V gene sequence: CDR1 KGHSH, CDR2 LQKENI. The CDR3 region is CASSRTSASSTDTQYF. Here the CDR3 DNA reads TGTGCCAGCTCCCGGACTAGCGCATCTAGCACAGATACGCAGTATTTT.

The chain recombines TRBV7-8 with TRBJ2-2; D possibly corresponds to TRBD2 (5 bases). V lost 0 bases, J lost 7 bases, and 15 bases lay in between. Germline V gene lookup returns CDR1 SGHVS and CDR2 FQNEAQ. This CDR3 comprises 16 residues. CDR3 amino acids: CASSLALGLEGGELFF. For the CDR3, the DNA is TGTGCCAGCAGCTTAGCGCTCGGGCTAGAGGGCGGGGAGCTGTTTTTT. The full variable domain, completed using reference TRBV7-8 and TRBJ2-2, is GAGVSQSPRYKVAKRGQDVALRCDPISGHVSLFWYQQALGQGPEFLTYFQNEAQLDKSGLPSDRFFAERPEGSVSTLKIQRTQQEDSAVYLCASSLALGLEGGELFFGEGSRLTVL.

The chain joins TRBV11-3 to TRBJ2-3, with D possibly being TRBD1 or TRBD2 (5 bases each). CDR1 is SGHNT, CDR2 YENEEA, per germline. This CDR3 region has 15 residues. V lost 5 bases and J lost 2, with 14 bases in between. CDR3 sequence reads: CASSPRLGTTDTQYF. In DNA, the CDR3 is TGTGCCAGCAGCCCACGACTGGGGACCACAGATACGCAGTATTTT. The variable domain in full, with the rest retrieved from reference TRBV11-3 and TRBJ2-3, is EAGVVQSPRYKIIEKKQPVAFWCNPISGHNTLYWYLQNLGQGPELLIRYENEEAVDDSQLPKDRFSAERLKGVDSTLKIQPAELGDSAVYLCASSPRLGTTDTQYFGPGTRLTVL.

This clonotype was seen repeatedly, ten times or more. The rearrangement uses TRBV7-9 and TRBJ1-2; maybe TRBD1 (6 bases). The length of the CDR3 is 15 residues. Germline CDR1 and CDR2: SEHNR and FQNEAQ (reference sequence). Between the trimmed V and J ends, which lost 0 bases and 2 bases, there was a span of 10 bases. CDR3 sequence: CASSLAADRNYGYTF. DNA for the CDR3: TGTGCCAGCAGCTTAGCTGCGGACAGAAACTATGGCTACACCTTC.

In its sample, this clonotype was seen many times. The DNA of the CDR3 is TGCAGTGCTAGAGATCTGCAGATCTATGGCTACACCTTC. It encodes CSARDLQIYGYTF. This rearrangement joins TRBV20-1 to TRBJ1-2; D ambiguous. V was trimmed by 0 bases and J by 4 bases, leaving 9 bases between them. CDR3 size: 13 residues. Germline CDR1 reads DFQATT; CDR2 reads SNEGSKA (reference sequence).

The chain joins TRBV7-2 to TRBJ2-5; TRBD2 aligns across 9 bases. After removal of 4 bases from V and 9 bases from J, the junction contained 21 bases not matched to a gene. The CDR3 runs 18 residues. Germline CDR1 reads SGHTA; CDR2 reads FQGNSA. The CDR3 nucleotides are TGTGCCAGCAGCTCCCGACCTAGCGGGGTACCCGGGAGAGCTTCCCAGTACTTC. Translated, it gives CASSSRPSGVPGRASQYF.

This clonotype was seen more than once but under ten times. The CDR3 DNA sequence: TGTGCCAGCAGCTTATGGGCGGGGGGGCCTTCGGATACGCAGTATTTT. Its translation is CASSLWAGGPSDTQYF. J is TRBJ2-3 and V is TRBV7-2, with TRBD2 identical over 9 bases. The length of the CDR3 is 16 residues. Germline CDR1 and CDR2: SGHTA and FQGNSA. J gave up 6 bases and V 2 bases, and 9 bases lay outside the gene matches. Looking up the rest from reference TRBV7-2 and TRBJ2-3 gives the full variable domain: GAGVSQSPSNKVTEKGKDVELRCDPISGHTALYWYRQSLGQGLEFLIYFQGNSAPDKSGLPSDRFSAERTGGSVSTLTIQRTQQEDSAVYLCASSLWAGGPSDTQYFGPGTRLTVL.

The chain uses TRBV27 and TRBJ2-7, with D maybe TRBD1 (7 bases). Germline-derived CDR1 and CDR2 are MNHEY and SMNVEV (reference sequence). The CDR3 runs to 14 residues. Deletions cut 5 bases from V and 4 bases from J, with 15 bases between. The CDR3 sequence is CASSRQGGGYEQYF. The CDR3 DNA sequence: TGTGCCAGCAGTAGACAGGGAGGCGGATACGAGCAGTACTTC.

This clonotype was found many times. The V and J genes are TRBV6-6 and TRBJ2-2, with D uncertain. V was clipped by 3 bases and J by 8 bases, with 13 bases between them. Germline V lookup: CDR1 MNHNY, CDR2 SVGAGI (reference sequence). This CDR3 region has 14 residues. In DNA, the CDR3 is TGTGCCAGCAGTTATTATAGTTTAGGAGGGGAGCTGTTTTTT. This encodes CASSYYSLGGELFF.

In this sample, this clonotype turned up many times. This chain connects TRBV7-2 to TRBJ2-3; D is ambiguous. CDR3 length: 13 amino acids. CDR1 and CDR2 from the germline V gene are SGHTA and FQGNSA. V lost 6 bases to trimming and J lost 6 bases, with 13 bases between them. The CDR3 is CASSLWAGDTQYF. In nucleotides, the CDR3 is TGTGCCAGCAGTCTATGGGCCGGGGATACGCAGTATTTT.

This clonotype was seen a few times. The chain links TRBV7-2 to TRBJ1-6; possible D gene TRBD1, 5 bases. V dropped 6 bases and J dropped 6 bases, with 9 bases sitting between them. The CDR3 runs to 13 residues. CDR1 SGHTA and CDR2 FQGNSA come from the germline V gene. In DNA, the CDR3 is TGTGCCAGCAGTCGGGGGGGTAATTCACCCCTCCACTTT. Translation: CASSRGGNSPLHF.

This clonotype was counted only a few times. The rearrangement uses TRBV12-3 or TRBV12-4 and TRBJ1-5; no definite D call. V shed 6 bases and J shed 2 bases, with 8 bases lying between them. CDR3 length: 13 amino acids. The chain's CDR3 is CASRGSGNQPQHF. As DNA, the CDR3 is TGTGCCAGCAGAGGGAGTGGCAATCAGCCCCAGCATTTT.

Ten or more counts support this clonotype. The chain links TRBV4-2 to TRBJ2-5, with D maybe TRBD2 (5 bases). V gave up 1 base and J gave up 2 bases, with 11 bases separating them. Germline assignment: CDR1 LGHNA and CDR2 YNFKEQ. There are 15 residues in the CDR3. CDR3 DNA sequence: TGTGCCAGCAGCCAAGGGACGACTACACAAGAGACCCAGTACTTC. Its translation: CASSQGTTTQETQYF.

The chain uses TRBV5-1 and TRBJ1-4; D is possibly TRBD1 (6 bases). Trimming took 4 bases from V and 2 from J, leaving 12 bases between them. Germline V gene lookup returns CDR1 SGHRS and CDR2 YFSETQ. The CDR3 contains 15 residues. CDR3 nucleotides: TGCGCCAGCAGCCTGAGGGGGGTCACTAATGAAAAACTGTTTTTT. This translates into CASSLRGVTNEKLFF.

This clonotype was detected many times. V usage is TRBV9 and J usage is TRBJ2-3; D is perhaps TRBD2 (6 bases). CDR1 is SGDLS, CDR2 YYNGEE, per germline. V was shortened by 1 base and J by 5 bases, with 11 bases between the two germline ends. The CDR3 is 14 amino acids. The CDR3 coding sequence is TGTGCCAGCAGCGTACGGCGCGGGGTAGATACGCAGTATTTT. This gives the protein CASSVRRGVDTQYF.

In this sample, this clonotype turned up a few times. The chain has TRBV4-1 and TRBJ2-3, with D possibly TRBD2 on 5 matching bases. CDR1 and CDR2 from the germline V gene are MGHRA and YSYEKL. Trimming cost V 4 bases and J 8 bases, with 19 bases left between them. This CDR3 is 15 amino acids long. The CDR3 DNA sequence: TGCGCCAGCAGCCCCCCCTCTTTCGCCGCGGGTACGCAGTATTTT. Translated, it gives CASSPPSFAAGTQYF.

The rearrangement joins TRBV7-9 to TRBJ2-3; D uncertain. V was clipped by 1 base and J by 2 bases, with 7 bases between them. This CDR3 comprises 14 residues. Germline V gene data show CDR1 as SEHNR and CDR2 as FQNEAQ (reference sequence). CDR3 sequence reads: CASSLDGFTDTQYF. The CDR3, as DNA: TGTGCCAGCAGCTTAGACGGTTTCACAGATACGCAGTATTTT.